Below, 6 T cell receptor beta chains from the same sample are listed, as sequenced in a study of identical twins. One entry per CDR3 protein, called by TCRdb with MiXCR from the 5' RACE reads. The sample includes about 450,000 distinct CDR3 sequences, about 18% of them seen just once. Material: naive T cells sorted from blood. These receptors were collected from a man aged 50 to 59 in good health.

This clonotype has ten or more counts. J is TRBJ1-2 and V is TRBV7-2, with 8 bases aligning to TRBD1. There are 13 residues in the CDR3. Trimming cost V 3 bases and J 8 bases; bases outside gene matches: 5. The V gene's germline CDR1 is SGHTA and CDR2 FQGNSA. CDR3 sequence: CASSLTGVEGYTF. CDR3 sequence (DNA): TGTGCCAGCAGCTTGACAGGGGTTGAGGGCTACACCTTC.

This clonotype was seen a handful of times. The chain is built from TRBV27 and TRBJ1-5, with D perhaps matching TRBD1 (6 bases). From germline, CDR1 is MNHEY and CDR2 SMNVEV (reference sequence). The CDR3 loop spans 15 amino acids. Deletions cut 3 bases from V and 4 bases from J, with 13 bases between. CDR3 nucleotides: TGTGCCAGCAGTTTCCGGGGGGCGAGGAATCAGCCCCAGCATTTT. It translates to CASSFRGARNQPQHF.

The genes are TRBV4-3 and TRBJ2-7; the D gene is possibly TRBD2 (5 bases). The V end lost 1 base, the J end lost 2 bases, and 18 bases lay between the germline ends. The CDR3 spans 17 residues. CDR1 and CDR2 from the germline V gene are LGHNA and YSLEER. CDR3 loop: CASSQGSSGTLAYEQYF. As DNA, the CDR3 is TGCGCCAGCAGCCAAGGTTCGAGCGGTACCCTCGCCTACGAGCAGTACTTC.

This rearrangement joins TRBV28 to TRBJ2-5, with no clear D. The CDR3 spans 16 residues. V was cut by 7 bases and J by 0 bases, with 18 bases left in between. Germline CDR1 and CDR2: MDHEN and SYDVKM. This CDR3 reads CASIPSPQNHQETQYF. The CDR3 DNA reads TGTGCCAGCATCCCATCGCCCCAGAACCACCAAGAGACCCAGTACTTC. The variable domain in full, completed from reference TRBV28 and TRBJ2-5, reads DVKVTQSSRYLVKRTGEKVFLECVQDMDHENMFWYRQDPGLGLRLIYFSYDVKMKEKGDIPEGYSVSREKKERFSLILESASTNQTSMYLCASIPSPQNHQETQYFGPGTRLLVL.

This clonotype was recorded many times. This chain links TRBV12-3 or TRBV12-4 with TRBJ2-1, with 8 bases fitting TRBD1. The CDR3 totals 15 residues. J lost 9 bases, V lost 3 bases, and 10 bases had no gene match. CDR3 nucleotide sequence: TGTGCCAGCAGTTTTGGGACAGGTAGTGGGGGTGAGCAGTTCTTC. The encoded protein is CASSFGTGSGGEQFF.

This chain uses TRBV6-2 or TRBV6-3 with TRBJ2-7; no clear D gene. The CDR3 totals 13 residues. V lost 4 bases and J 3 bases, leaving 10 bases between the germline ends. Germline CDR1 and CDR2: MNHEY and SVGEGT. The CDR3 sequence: CASSSQEFYEQYF. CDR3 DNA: TGTGCCAGCAGTTCTCAGGAATTCTACGAGCAGTACTTC.